One sample yielded the 27 T cell receptor beta chains listed below, sequenced in a study of blood T cell repertoires in COVID-19. TCRdb's table, derived via immunoSEQ multiplex PCR, lists solely in-frame clones and lacks some. Here the sample spans nearly 350,000 clones, 87% being singletons. The sample consisted of peripheral blood. Source of these receptors: a woman aged 45-59 years with COVID-19, enrolled during active disease.

V usage is TRBV4-2 and J usage is TRBJ2-3; weak D call: TRBD1 (5 bases). CDR1 and CDR2 (germline): LGHNA, YNFKEQ. This CDR3 comprises 17 residues. V lost 4 bases to trimming and J lost 1 base, with 18 bases between them. The CDR3 region has the DNA TGTGCCAGCAGCCCTACAGCGAGCAGGGTAGGCACAGATACGCAGTATTTT. Translated, it gives CASSPTASRVGTDTQYF.

This CDR3 is CASSFRAGAYEQYF. Written as DNA, the CDR3 is TGTGCCAGCAGCTTTAGGGCAGGGGCCTACGAGCAGTACTTC. The J gene is TRBJ2-7, the V gene TRBV11-3, with a weak D call TRBD1 (6 bases). This CDR3 region has 14 residues. Trimming pared 3 bases from V and 2 bases from J, leaving 11 bases between. The germline CDR1 and CDR2 sequences are SGHNT and YENEEA.

The gene calls are TRBV5-1 and TRBJ2-3, with 9 bases lining up with TRBD1. The CDR3 loop spans 17 amino acids. The V and J ends lost 0 bases and 2 bases, in that order; junction bases with no gene match: 7. The germline V gene encodes CDR1 SGHRS and CDR2 YFSETQ. DNA for the CDR3: TGCGCCAGCAGCTTGGGGACAGGGGTTCTCGTCACAGATACGCAGTATTTT. This sequence encodes CASSLGTGVLVTDTQYF.

This clone has a single count. The chain recombines TRBV29-1 with TRBJ1-5; D remains ambiguous. CDR1 and CDR2 from the germline V gene are SQVTM and ANQGSEA. CDR3 size: 14 residues. Trimming pared 6 bases from V and 4 bases from J, leaving 16 bases between. CDR3: CSVTPDGGNQPQHF. The CDR3 DNA reads TGCAGCGTAACACCAGACGGAGGGAATCAGCCCCAGCATTTT.

The rearrangement joins TRBV9 to TRBJ2-3, with 16 bases that match TRBD2. CDR3 length: 19 residues. V shed 4 bases, J shed 2 bases, and the junction held 10 bases outside the gene matches. The germline gives CDR1 SGDLS, CDR2 YYNGEE. The CDR3 region is CASSPGLAGGSRVTDTQYF. The CDR3 DNA is TGTGCCAGCAGCCCGGGACTAGCGGGGGGGTCTCGGGTCACAGATACGCAGTATTTT. Combining the CDR3 with reference TRBV9 and TRBJ2-3 gives the whole variable domain DSGVTQTPKHLITATGQRVTLRCSPRSGDLSVYWYQQSLDQGLQFLIQYYNGEERAKGNILERFSAQQFPDLHSELNLSSLELGDSALYFCASSPGLAGGSRVTDTQYFGPGTRLTVL.

The gene calls are TRBV7-2 and TRBJ2-1; the D gene is possibly TRBD2 (5 bases). Germline values: CDR1 SGHTA, CDR2 FQGNSA. V dropped 1 base and J dropped 12 bases, with 16 bases sitting between them. CDR3 length equals 14 residues. This CDR3 is CASSLVTSSEGQFF. The CDR3 DNA is TGTGCCAGCAGCTTAGTGACCTCATCCGAGGGGCAGTTCTTC.

CDR3 DNA: TGTGCCCACAGGGGGCCGAAAGGCTACACCTTC. Amino acids: CAHRGPKGYTF. The V call is TRBV30, the J call TRBJ1-2; 9 bases fit TRBD1. This CDR3 spans 11 amino acids. V dropped 8 bases and J dropped 8; count of bases not matched to a gene: 6. Germline-derived CDR1 and CDR2 are GTSNPN and SVGIG (reference sequence).

The rearrangement links TRBV11-3 to TRBJ1-1, with a possible D match to TRBD1 (5 bases). This CDR3 has 15 amino acids. V lost 1 base and J lost 1, with 10 bases in between. Germline CDR1 and CDR2: SGHNT and YENEEA. CDR3 sequence reads: CASSLAGLKNTEAFF. As DNA, the CDR3 is TGTGCCAGCAGCTTAGCGGGACTTAAGAACACTGAAGCTTTCTTT. Based on the CDR3 plus reference TRBV11-3 and TRBJ1-1, the full variable domain is EAGVVQSPRYKIIEKKQPVAFWCNPISGHNTLYWYLQNLGQGPELLIRYENEEAVDDSQLPKDRFSAERLKGVDSTLKIQPAELGDSAVYLCASSLAGLKNTEAFFGQGTRLTVV.

The chain uses TRBV4-3 and TRBJ1-3; D unresolved. This CDR3 has 14 residues. V lost 0 bases and J 5 bases, leaving 8 bases between the germline ends. Germline values: CDR1 LGHNA, CDR2 YSLEER. The CDR3 loop reads CASSQDVYRNTIYF. The CDR3 DNA reads TGCGCCAGCAGCCAAGATGTATATAGAAACACCATATATTTT.

The CDR3 DNA reads as TGTGCCAGCAGCTCAGGCGCCTGGGGCTACACCTTC. Protein: CASSSGAWGYTF. The rearrangement joins TRBV11-2 to TRBJ1-2; unclear D gene. This CDR3 comprises 12 residues. V dropped 4 bases and J dropped 8 bases, with 11 bases sitting between them. Germline values: CDR1 SGHAT, CDR2 FQNNGV.

Only one count was recorded for this clone. V usage is TRBV20-1 and J usage is TRBJ2-3; D gene uncertain. V lost 6 bases and J 6 bases, leaving 7 bases between the germline ends. Germline V gene sequence: CDR1 DFQATT, CDR2 SNEGSKA (reference sequence). The CDR3 totals 10 residues. CDR3 DNA sequence: TGCAGTGCCGGGTGGGATACGCAGTATTTT. It encodes CSAGWDTQYF.

J is TRBJ1-2 and V is TRBV10-3; 9 bases are a match to TRBD1. Germline V gives CDR1 ENHRY, CDR2 SYGVKD. The CDR3 is 14 residues long. The trim removed 6 bases at V and 3 bases at J, leaving 5 bases unmatched. The CDR3 protein is CAISPGQGDYGYTF. In DNA, the CDR3 is TGTGCCATCAGCCCGGGACAGGGCGACTATGGCTACACCTTC.

The chain recombines TRBV30 with TRBJ2-7; 9 bases match TRBD1. CDR3 length equals 14 residues. With V trimmed by 3 bases and J by 0 bases, 3 bases remained unmatched. Germline V gene data show CDR1 as GTSNPN and CDR2 as SVGIG (reference sequence). The CDR3 coding sequence is TGTGCCTGGAGCCCGGGACAGGGCTCCTACGAGCAGTACTTC. It yields the protein CAWSPGQGSYEQYF.

J is TRBJ2-5 and V is TRBV30; D call uncertain. Trimming pared 3 bases from V and 5 bases from J, leaving 7 bases between. Germline V gene data show CDR1 as GTSNPN and CDR2 as SVGIG (reference sequence). The CDR3 sequence is 11 residues long. The CDR3 reads CAWRPRETQYF. In DNA form, the CDR3 reads TGTGCCTGGAGACCTCGGGAGACCCAGTACTTC.

V and J are TRBV29-1 and TRBJ1-1, with 9 bases identical to TRBD1. The germline V gene has CDR1 SQVTM and CDR2 ANQGSEA. J was trimmed by 3 bases and V by 4 bases; bases with no gene match: 3. CDR3 length: 13 residues. This chain's CDR3 is CSVGNRGHTEAFF. As DNA, the CDR3 is TGCAGCGTTGGAAACAGGGGGCACACTGAAGCTTTCTTT.

In its sample, this clone was seen once. This CDR3 is CASSQVVGGNEQFF. CDR3 DNA sequence: TGTGCCAGCAGCCAAGTAGTAGGGGGCAATGAGCAGTTCTTC. The rearrangement uses TRBV3-1 (or the pseudogene TRBV3-2) and TRBJ2-1, with D perhaps matching TRBD1 (6 bases). V shed 1 base and J shed 6 bases, with 10 bases lying between them. This CDR3 has 14 residues. In germline, CDR1 is LGHDT, CDR2 YNNKEL (reference sequence).

The chain recombines TRBV2 with TRBJ1-2; 8 nucleotides match TRBD1. With 6 bases clipped from V and 2 bases from J, the junction kept 5 bases outside the gene matches. In germline, CDR1 is SNHLY, CDR2 FYNNEI. The CDR3 extends over 14 amino acids. The CDR3 DNA sequence: TGTGCCAGCAGCGGGGACAGGATGAACTATGGCTACACCTTC. Residues: CASSGDRMNYGYTF.

The CDR3 is CATSDLGGSGNEQFF. The CDR3 DNA is TGTGCCACCAGTGATTTGGGCGGGAGTGGTAATGAGCAGTTCTTC. The chain combines TRBV24-1 with TRBJ2-1; 7 nucleotides align to TRBD2. CDR3 length: 15 residues. Germline V gene lookup returns CDR1 KGHDR and CDR2 SFDVKD. Unmatched junction bases numbered 5, after V lost 0 bases and J lost 7 bases.

The chain recombines TRBV5-4 with TRBJ2-2, with a tentative D call TRBD1 (5 bases). Germline loops: CDR1 SGHNT, CDR2 YYREEE (reference sequence). This CDR3 spans 15 amino acids. The V end was cut by 1 base, the J end by 3 bases, with 10 bases between. CDR3 loop: CASSLQGVDTGELFF. The CDR3 DNA is TGTGCCAGCAGCTTGCAAGGGGTGGACACCGGGGAGCTGTTTTTT.

CDR3 DNA: TGTGCCAGCAGCTCACGGTCGAGCCGAGAGACCCAGTACTTC. It yields the protein CASSSRSSRETQYF. This chain uses TRBV11-3 with TRBJ2-5; D is ambiguous. Germline loops: CDR1 SGHNT, CDR2 YENEEA. The CDR3 is made up of 14 amino acids. V lost 4 bases and J lost 4, with 13 bases in between.

This clone was seen only a few times. The chain employs TRBV5-8 and TRBJ1-3; D possibly corresponds to TRBD1 (5 bases). From germline, CDR1 is SGHTS and CDR2 YDEGEE. V was pared by 7 bases and J by 1 base, with 18 bases between. The CDR3 is made up of 16 amino acids. CDR3 DNA sequence: TGTGCCAGCGCCACAAGGCGCAGGGTGTCTGGAAACACCATATATTTT. As protein: CASATRRRVSGNTIYF.

J is TRBJ2-7 and V is TRBV6-5; 7 bases match TRBD2. Germline V gives CDR1 MNHEY, CDR2 SVGAGI. The CDR3 has 14 amino acids. The V and J ends lost 3 bases and 4 bases, in that order; junction bases with no gene match: 6. The CDR3 DNA is TGTGCCAGCAGTTATGGCGGGAGTGAATACGAGCAGTACTTC. Protein product: CASSYGGSEYEQYF.

The rearrangement uses TRBV11-2 and TRBJ1-6, with unresolved D. The V and J ends lost 4 bases and 14 bases respectively, with 9 bases between them. In germline, CDR1 is SGHAT, CDR2 FQNNGV. This CDR3 is built from 11 residues. This CDR3 is CASSSRVSLHF. CDR3 DNA: TGTGCCAGCAGCTCCCGAGTCTCCCTCCACTTT.

CDR3 sequence (DNA): TGTGCCAGCAGTTACCTCGGACTGAAAGAGACCCAGTACTTC. The encoded protein is CASSYLGLKETQYF. This chain joins TRBV6-5 and TRBJ2-5; a possible D gene is TRBD2 (5 bases). The CDR3 runs to 14 residues. CDR1 and CDR2 from the germline V gene are MNHEY and SVGAGI. The V and J ends lost 2 bases and 3 bases respectively, with 10 bases between them.

This chain uses TRBV5-1 with TRBJ2-1, with 10 positions matching TRBD2. Looked up from germline, CDR1 is SGHRS and CDR2 is YFSETQ. V lost 0 bases and J lost 7; bases outside the gene matches: 7. CDR3 size: 16 residues. This chain's CDR3 is CASSLDPSGRSNEQFF. The CDR3 coding sequence is TGCGCCAGCAGCTTGGACCCTAGCGGGAGATCGAATGAGCAGTTCTTC. The entire variable domain, with the rest obtained from reference TRBV5-1 and TRBJ2-1, is as follows: KAGVTQTPRYLIKTRGQQVTLSCSPISGHRSVSWYQQTPGQGLQFLFEYFSETQRNKGNFPGRFSGRQFSNSRSEMNVSTLELGDSALYLCASSLDPSGRSNEQFFGPGTRLTVL.

The chain joins TRBV27 to TRBJ2-5; 7 nucleotides align to TRBD1. J lost 5 bases, V lost 2 bases, and 8 bases had no gene match. This CDR3 comprises 15 residues. Germline V gene data show CDR1 as MNHEY and CDR2 as SMNVEV (reference sequence). CDR3 amino acids: CASSLKTGIRETQYF. The CDR3 DNA sequence: TGTGCCAGCAGTTTAAAGACAGGGATCCGGGAGACCCAGTACTTC.

Concerning this clone: Other DNA sequences in the sample encode the same CDR3. The V call is TRBV9, the J call TRBJ2-1, with 13 bases fitting TRBD2. This CDR3 is 16 amino acids long. V shed 0 bases, J shed 5 bases, and the junction held 2 bases outside the gene matches. Germline CDR1 and CDR2: SGDLS and YYNGEE. The CDR3: CASSVGGTSGNNEQFF. CDR3 nucleotide sequence: TGTGCCAGCAGCGTAGGGGGGACTAGCGGGAACAATGAGCAGTTCTTC. Variable domain in full (rest from reference TRBV9 and TRBJ2-1): DSGVTQTPKHLITATGQRVTLRCSPRSGDLSVYWYQQSLDQGLQFLIQYYNGEERAKGNILERFSAQQFPDLHSELNLSSLELGDSALYFCASSVGGTSGNNEQFFGPGTRLTVL.